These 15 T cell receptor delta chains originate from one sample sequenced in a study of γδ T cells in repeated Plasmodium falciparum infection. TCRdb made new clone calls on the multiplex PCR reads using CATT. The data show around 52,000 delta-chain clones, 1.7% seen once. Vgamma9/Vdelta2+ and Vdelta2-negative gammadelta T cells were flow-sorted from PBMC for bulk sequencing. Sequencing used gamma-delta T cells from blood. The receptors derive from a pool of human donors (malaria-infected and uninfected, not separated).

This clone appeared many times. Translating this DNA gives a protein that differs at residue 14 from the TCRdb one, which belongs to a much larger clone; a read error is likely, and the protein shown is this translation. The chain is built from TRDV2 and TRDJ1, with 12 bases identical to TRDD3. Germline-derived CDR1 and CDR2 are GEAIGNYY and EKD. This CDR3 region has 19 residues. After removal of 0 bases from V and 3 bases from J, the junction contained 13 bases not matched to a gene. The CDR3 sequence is CACDTTPVLGDTAADKLIF. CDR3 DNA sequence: TGTGCCTGTGACACCACTCCCGTACTGGGGGATACTGCCGCCGATAAACTCATCTTT.

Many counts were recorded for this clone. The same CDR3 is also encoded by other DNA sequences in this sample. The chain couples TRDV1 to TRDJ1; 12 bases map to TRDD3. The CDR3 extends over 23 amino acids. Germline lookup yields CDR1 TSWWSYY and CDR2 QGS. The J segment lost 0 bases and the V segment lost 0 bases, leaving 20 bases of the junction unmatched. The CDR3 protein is CALGELDGFPSWGIRTYTDKLIF. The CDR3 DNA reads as TGTGCTCTTGGGGAACTAGATGGCTTTCCTAGCTGGGGGATACGCACGTACACCGATAAACTCATCTTT.

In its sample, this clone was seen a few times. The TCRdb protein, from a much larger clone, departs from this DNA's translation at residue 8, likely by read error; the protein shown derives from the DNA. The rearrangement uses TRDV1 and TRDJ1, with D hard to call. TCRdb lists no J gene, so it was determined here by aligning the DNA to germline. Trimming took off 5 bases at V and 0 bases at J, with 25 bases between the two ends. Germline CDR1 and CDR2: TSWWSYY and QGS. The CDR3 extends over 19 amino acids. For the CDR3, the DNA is TGTGCTCTTGGGACCTCTATTCTTACAGTGTGGGAGTACACCGATAAACTCATCTTT. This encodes CALGTSILTVWEYTDKLIF.

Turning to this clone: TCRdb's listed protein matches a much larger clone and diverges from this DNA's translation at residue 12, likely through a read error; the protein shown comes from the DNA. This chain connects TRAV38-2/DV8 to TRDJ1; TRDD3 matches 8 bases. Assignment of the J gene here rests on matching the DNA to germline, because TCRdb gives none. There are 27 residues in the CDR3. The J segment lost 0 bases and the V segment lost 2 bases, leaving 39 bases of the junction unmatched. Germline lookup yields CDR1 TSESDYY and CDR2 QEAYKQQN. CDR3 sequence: CAYRSRGGKTFPRALRTGGPHTDKLIF. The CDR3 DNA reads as TGTGCTTATAGGAGTCGGGGGGGGAAAACCTTCCCACGCGCTCTCCGTACTGGGGGTCCTCACACCGATAAACTCATCTTT.

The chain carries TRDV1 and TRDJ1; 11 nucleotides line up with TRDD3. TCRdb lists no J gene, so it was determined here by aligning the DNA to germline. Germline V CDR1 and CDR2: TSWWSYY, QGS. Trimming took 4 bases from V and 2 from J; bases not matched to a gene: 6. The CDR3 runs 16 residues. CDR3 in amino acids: CALGGRLGDITDKLIF. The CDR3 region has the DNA TGTGCTCTTGGGGGGCGACTGGGGGATATAACCGATAAACTCATCTTT.

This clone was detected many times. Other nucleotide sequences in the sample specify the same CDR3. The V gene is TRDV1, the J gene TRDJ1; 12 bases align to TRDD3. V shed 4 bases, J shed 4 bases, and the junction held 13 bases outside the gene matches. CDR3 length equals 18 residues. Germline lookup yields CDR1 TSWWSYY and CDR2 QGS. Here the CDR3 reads CALGGVSHWGILGDKLIF. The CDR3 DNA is TGTGCTCTTGGGGGCGTCTCGCACTGGGGGATACTTGGCGATAAACTCATCTTT.

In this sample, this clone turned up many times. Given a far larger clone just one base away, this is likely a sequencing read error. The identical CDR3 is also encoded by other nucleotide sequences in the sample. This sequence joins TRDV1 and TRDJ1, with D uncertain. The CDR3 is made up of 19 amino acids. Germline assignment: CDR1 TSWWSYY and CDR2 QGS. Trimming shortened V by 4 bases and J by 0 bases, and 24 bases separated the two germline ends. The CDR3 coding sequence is TGTGCTCTTGGGGGAAGACTTAAAAAATCCCTCCGGTACACCGATAAACTCATCTTT. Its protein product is CALGGRLKKSLRYTDKLIF.

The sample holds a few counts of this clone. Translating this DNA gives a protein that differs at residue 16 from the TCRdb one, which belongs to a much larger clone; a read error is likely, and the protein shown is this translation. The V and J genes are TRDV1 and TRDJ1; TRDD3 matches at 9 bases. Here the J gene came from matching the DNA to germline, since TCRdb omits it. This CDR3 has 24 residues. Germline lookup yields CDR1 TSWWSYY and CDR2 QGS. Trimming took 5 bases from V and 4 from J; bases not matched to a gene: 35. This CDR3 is CALGSDSLHAFNTGGRGYNDKLIF. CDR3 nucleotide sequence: TGTGCTCTTGGGTCAGATTCCCTCCACGCTTTCAATACTGGGGGACGGGGTTACAACGATAAACTCATCTTT.

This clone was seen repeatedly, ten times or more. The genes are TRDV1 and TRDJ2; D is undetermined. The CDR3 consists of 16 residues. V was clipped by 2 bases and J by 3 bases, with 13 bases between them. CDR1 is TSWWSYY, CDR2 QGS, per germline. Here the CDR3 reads CALGESVASLTAQLFF. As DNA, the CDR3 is TGTGCTCTTGGGGAATCAGTCGCCTCCCTGACAGCACAACTCTTCTTT.

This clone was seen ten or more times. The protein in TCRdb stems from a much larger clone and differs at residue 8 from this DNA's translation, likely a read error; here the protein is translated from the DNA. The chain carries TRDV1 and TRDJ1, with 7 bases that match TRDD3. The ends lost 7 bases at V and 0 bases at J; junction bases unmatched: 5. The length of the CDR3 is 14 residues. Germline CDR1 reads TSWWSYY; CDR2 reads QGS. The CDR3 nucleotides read TGTGCTCTTGCGTTTGGGGGACACACCGATAAACTCATCTTT. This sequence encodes CALAFGGHTDKLIF.

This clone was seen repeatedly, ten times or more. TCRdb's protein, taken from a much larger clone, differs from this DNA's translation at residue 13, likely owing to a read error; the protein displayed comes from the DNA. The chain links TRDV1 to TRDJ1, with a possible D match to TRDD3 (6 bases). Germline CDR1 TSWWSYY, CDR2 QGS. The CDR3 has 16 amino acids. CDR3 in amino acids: CALGANRGGNTDRLIF. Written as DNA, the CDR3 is TGTGCTCTTGGGGCTAACCGGGGGGGAAACACCGATAGACTCATCTTT.

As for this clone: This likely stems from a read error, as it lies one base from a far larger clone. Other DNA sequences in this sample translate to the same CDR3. CDR3 in DNA: TGCGCTCTTGGGGAACTCCTCCCTGGCCTTTACTGGGGGATAGAGGACGATAAACTCATCTTT. It codes for CALGELLPGLYWGIEDDKLIF. The chain recombines TRDV1 with TRDJ1, with 11 bases identical to TRDD3. TCRdb gives no J gene; it was assigned here by matching the DNA to germline. The CDR3 has 21 residues. Germline CDR1 and CDR2: TSWWSYY and QGS.

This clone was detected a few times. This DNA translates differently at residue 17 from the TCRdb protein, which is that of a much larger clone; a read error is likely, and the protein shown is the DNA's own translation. CDR3: CALGEPKGSSPLTDTDRLIF. The CDR3 nucleotides read TGTGCTCTTGGGGAACCCAAAGGCTCTTCCCCCTTAACTGACACCGATAGACTCATCTTT. The chain joins TRDV1 to TRDJ1; D perhaps matches TRDD2 (5 bases). Germline-derived CDR1 and CDR2 are TSWWSYY and QGS. The CDR3 has 20 amino acids.

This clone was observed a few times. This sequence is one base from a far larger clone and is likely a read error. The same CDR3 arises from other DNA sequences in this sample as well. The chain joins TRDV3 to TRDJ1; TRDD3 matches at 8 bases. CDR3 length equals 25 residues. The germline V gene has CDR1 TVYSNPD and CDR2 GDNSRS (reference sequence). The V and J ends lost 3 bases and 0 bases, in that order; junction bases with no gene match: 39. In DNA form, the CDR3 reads TGTGCCTTCCGAAAGGGGCTTCCGCTATACTGGGGGTTTTACCTCGTCTCCCCGTACACCGATAAACTCATCTTT. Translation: CAFRKGLPLYWGFYLVSPYTDKLIF.

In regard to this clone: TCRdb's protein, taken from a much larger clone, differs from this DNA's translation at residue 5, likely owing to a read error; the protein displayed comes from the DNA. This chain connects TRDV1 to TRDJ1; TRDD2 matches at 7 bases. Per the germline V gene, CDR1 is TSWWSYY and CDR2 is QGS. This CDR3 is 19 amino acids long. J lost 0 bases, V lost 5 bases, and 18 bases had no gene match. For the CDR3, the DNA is TGTGCTCTTGGGATCTCTATTCCTACAGTGTGGGAGTACACCGATAAACTCATCTTT. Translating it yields CALGISIPTVWEYTDKLIF.